The 19 T cell receptor beta chains listed next were all sequenced from one sample in a study of blood T cells in healthy people across ages. It was with a sample-barcoded 5' primer and a J-beta primer mix that a second PCR of roughly 7 to 12 cycles was run. TCRdb used MiXCR to reprocess the 5' RACE reads, holding one entry per CDR3 protein. The sample records around 870,000 distinct CDR3 sequences, more than 25% being singletons. Sequenced material: blood. Every receptor here comes from an elderly woman in good health.

This clonotype was counted only a few times. This rearrangement joins TRBV6-5 to TRBJ2-1; a possible D gene is TRBD2 (7 bases). CDR1 MNHEY and CDR2 SVGAGI come from the germline V gene. This CDR3 has 16 amino acids. The ends were cut back, 5 bases at V and 1 base at J, with 15 bases in the middle. In DNA, the CDR3 is TGTGCCAGCAGTCCCACGGGGGGCAGGTCCTACAATGAGCAGTTCTTC. It yields the protein CASSPTGGRSYNEQFF.

This clonotype was seen a single time. Compared with germline, one end of the junction differs, possibly owing to a read error. The chain has TRBV28 and TRBJ2-3; 8 positions match TRBD2. The CDR3 covers 12 residues. Germline V lookup: CDR1 MDHEN, CDR2 SYDVKM. The CDR3 protein is CTSGGLTDTQYF. The CDR3 DNA sequence: TGTACCAGCGGGGGACTCACAGATACGCAGTATTTT.

The chain couples TRBV7-9 to TRBJ2-4, with D uncertain. Germline V gives CDR1 SEHNR, CDR2 FQNEAQ (reference sequence). The CDR3 spans 19 residues. V was trimmed by 5 bases and J by 2 bases, leaving 25 bases between them. The CDR3 reads CASSRPQPGSQIPKNIQYF. In DNA, the CDR3 is TGTGCCAGCAGCCGGCCCCAACCCGGGTCTCAAATACCCAAAAACATTCAGTACTTC.

The rearrangement links TRBV11-2 to TRBJ2-1, with 7 positions matching TRBD2. The CDR3 consists of 14 residues. V was pared by 6 bases and J by 5 bases, with 7 bases of the junction left unmatched. Germline values: CDR1 SGHAT, CDR2 FQNNGV. The DNA of the CDR3 is TGTGCCAGCAGTAGGACTAGAAGGGACAATGAGCAGTTCTTC. Its translation: CASSRTRRDNEQFF.

This clonotype turned up a few times. This may come from a read error, since a much larger clone is one base off. The rearrangement joins TRBV6-5 to TRBJ2-7; 10 positions match TRBD1. CDR1 MNHEY and CDR2 SVGAGI come from the germline V gene. The CDR3 spans 15 residues. J gave up 6 bases and V 4 bases, and 9 bases lay outside the gene matches. For the CDR3, the DNA is TGTGCCAGCAGTTCCTCGGACAGGGGGGGAAGCGAGCAGTACTTC. It codes for CASSSSDRGGSEQYF.

Note on this clonotype: One base away lies a much larger clone, so this may be a sequencing read error. This chain connects TRBV7-8 to TRBJ2-1; possibly TRBD1 or TRBD2 for D (5 bases each). CDR1 is SGHVS and CDR2 is FQNEAQ in the germline V gene. The CDR3 runs 13 residues. CDR3 in DNA: TGTGCCAGCAGCTCCGGGACCTACAATAAGCAGTTCTTC. The encoded protein is CASSSGTYNKQFF.

In the case of this clonotype: The junction and the germline gene differ at one end; a read error may be behind it. This chain connects TRBV9 to TRBJ2-3; 7 nucleotides match TRBD1. The CDR3 spans 17 residues. The germline V gene encodes CDR1 SGDLS and CDR2 YYNGEE. CDR3 protein: CASSVESEGAITDTQYF. DNA for the CDR3: TGCGCCAGCAGCGTAGAAAGCGAGGGGGCGATCACAGATACGCAGTATTTT.

This clonotype was counted only a few times. The chain links TRBV20-1 to TRBJ1-3; D ambiguous. CDR3 length: 14 residues. CDR1 DFQATT and CDR2 SNEGSKA come from the germline V gene (reference sequence). V lost 0 bases, J lost 7 bases, and 13 bases lay in between. The CDR3 nucleotides are TGCAGTGCTAGAGACAGGACCCCGCAGAACACCATATATTTT. Translation gives CSARDRTPQNTIYF.

V usage is TRBV5-6 and J usage is TRBJ1-5; D ambiguous. V lost 0 bases, J lost 5 bases, and 15 bases lay in between. CDR3 length equals 16 residues. Germline CDR1 SGHDT, CDR2 YYEEEE. In DNA form, the CDR3 reads TGTGCCAGCAGCTTGGGGCCCCCCGGTCATGATCAGCCCCAGCATTTT. It is translated as CASSLGPPGHDQPQHF.

On this clonotype itself: A clone one base away is much larger, so this may be a read error. V and J are TRBV6-2 or TRBV6-3 and TRBJ1-2; weak D call: TRBD1 (6 bases). V lost 4 bases to trimming and J lost 7 bases, with 19 bases between them. CDR1 and CDR2 (germline): MNHEY, SVGEGT. This CDR3 has 15 residues. The CDR3 loop reads CASSSRGGQDCGYTF. The CDR3 coding sequence is TGTGCCAGCAGTTCCCGCGGGGGGCAGGACTGTGGCTACACCTTC.

This clonotype was observed at least ten times. The chain joins TRBV12-3 or TRBV12-4 to TRBJ2-5; D not certain. The CDR3 is made up of 16 amino acids. Trimming shortened V by 2 bases and J by 1 base, and 14 bases separated the two germline ends. The CDR3 protein is CASSLSRVLAQETQYF. Written as DNA, the CDR3 is TGTGCCAGCAGTTTAAGTCGGGTATTAGCCCAAGAGACCCAGTACTTC.

The V call is TRBV10-2, the J call TRBJ2-1; D uncertain. Trimming removed 0 bases from V and 1 base from J, with 7 bases in between. The CDR3 is made up of 15 amino acids. Per the germline V gene, CDR1 is WSHSY and CDR2 is SAAADI. The chain's CDR3 is CASSESLSSYNEQFF. The CDR3 DNA reads as TGCGCCAGCAGTGAGTCGTTATCGTCCTACAATGAGCAGTTCTTC.

This clonotype was seen more than once but under ten times. The CDR3 loop is CASSRPGREGNYGYTF. The CDR3 DNA is TGTGCCAGCAGTCGACCCGGACGGGAAGGGAATTATGGCTACACCTTC. V and J are TRBV28 and TRBJ1-2; D ambiguous. The V end lost 5 bases, the J end lost 5 bases, and 21 bases lay between the germline ends. The germline CDR1 and CDR2 sequences are MDHEN and SYDVKM. The CDR3 has 16 amino acids.

Concerning this clonotype itself: The germline gene is not matched at one end of the junction; a read error may be the cause. The genes are TRBV14 and TRBJ2-2; D is unresolved. The CDR3 is 15 amino acids. Germline-derived CDR1 and CDR2 are SGHDN and FVKESK. CDR3 protein: CASSQTGSNAGELFF. CDR3 sequence (DNA): TGTGCCAGCAGCCAAACCGGATCGAACGCCGGGGAGCTGTTTTTT.

With respect to this clonotype: A much larger clone differs by one base, so this may be a read error. The chain is built from TRBV20-1 and TRBJ1-6; D remains ambiguous. The CDR3 totals 11 residues. The germline V gene encodes CDR1 DFQATT and CDR2 SNEGSKA (reference sequence). In DNA, the CDR3 is TGCAGGGCTGTCGGGTCTTCACCCCTCCACTTT. Protein: CRAVGSSPLHF.

V usage is TRBV2 and J usage is TRBJ2-1, with 10 positions matching TRBD2. V trimming: 5 bases; J trimming: 10 bases; junction bases outside the gene matches: 2. This CDR3 contains 12 residues. Germline CDR1 is SNHLY and CDR2 is FYNNEI. The CDR3 loop is CASSPTSGEQFF. The CDR3 DNA follows: TGTGCCAGCAGTCCGACTAGCGGGGAGCAGTTCTTC.

Points on this clonotype: Relative to the germline gene, one junction end is altered; a read error may explain this. V gene TRBV19 combines with J gene TRBJ1-5; D possibly corresponds to TRBD1 (6 bases). The CDR3 extends over 13 amino acids. The germline CDR1 and CDR2 sequences are LNHDA and SQIVND (reference sequence). The CDR3 protein is CASRRQAGQPQHF. CDR3 in DNA: TGCGCCAGTAGGAGACAGGCCGGTCAGCCCCAGCATTTT.

Remarks on this clonotype: A much larger clone is a single base away; this may be a read error. This likely comes from a read error, as the CDR3 has no conserved phenylalanine or tryptophan at its end. This sequence joins TRBV7-2 and TRBJ2-1; TRBD1 matches 8 bases. There are 14 residues in the CDR3. J was trimmed by 7 bases and V by 2 bases; bases with no gene match: 4. Germline V gives CDR1 SGHTA, CDR2 FQGNSA. CDR3 protein: CASSLMQGANEQFV. DNA of the CDR3: TGTGCCAGCAGCTTAATGCAGGGGGCGAATGAGCAGTTCGTC.

This clonotype has ten or more counts. This chain joins TRBV6-6 and TRBJ2-5; 7 bases are a match to TRBD1. Germline V CDR1 and CDR2: MNHNY, SVGAGI (reference sequence). Trimming took 0 bases from V and 5 from J; bases not matched to a gene: 15. CDR3 length: 18 amino acids. The CDR3 DNA is TGTGCCAGCAGTTACTCGATTAGATCCGGGACAGCTCGGGAGACCCAGTACTTC. Translating it yields CASSYSIRSGTARETQYF.